Listed below are T cell receptor beta chains from one sample, sequenced in a study of OX40 agonist ivuxolimab in advanced cancers. Data came from immunoSEQ multiplex PCR; TCRdb stores just in-frame clones and leaves some out. The sample shows tens of thousands of clones, approximately 86% of them seen only once. The starting material was CD4+ or CD8+ T cells sorted from blood, obtained in a trial of the OX40 agonist ivuxolimab. The origin of the receptors is an adult with an advanced solid tumor such as melanoma, head and neck, liver or kidney cancer. The CDR3 runs from the conserved cysteine through the conserved F or W. Expanded clones get a size class; other rows say once, few or many, or leave the size out.

abundance,v_gene,CDR3aa
-,TRBV11-2,CASSLLTGVVGYTF
-,TRBV6-5,CASSYGQGGYQPQHF
-,TRBV11-3,CASSSSEEGRVNEQFF
-,TRBV6-6,CATRGQPGTEAFF
-,TRBV4-1,CASSQESPRLTVPGTQYF
-,TRBV6-6,CASSYSGTGEAFF
once,TRBV30,CAWSRQVTYEQYF
-,TRBV10-3,CAISKGQGFPNQPQHF
-,TRBV25-1,CASSEQTGAGETQYF
-,TRBV4-1,CASSNRQQTNTGELFF
-,TRBV30,CAWSSGRHQPQHF
-,TRBV29-1,CSVRTMNTEAFF